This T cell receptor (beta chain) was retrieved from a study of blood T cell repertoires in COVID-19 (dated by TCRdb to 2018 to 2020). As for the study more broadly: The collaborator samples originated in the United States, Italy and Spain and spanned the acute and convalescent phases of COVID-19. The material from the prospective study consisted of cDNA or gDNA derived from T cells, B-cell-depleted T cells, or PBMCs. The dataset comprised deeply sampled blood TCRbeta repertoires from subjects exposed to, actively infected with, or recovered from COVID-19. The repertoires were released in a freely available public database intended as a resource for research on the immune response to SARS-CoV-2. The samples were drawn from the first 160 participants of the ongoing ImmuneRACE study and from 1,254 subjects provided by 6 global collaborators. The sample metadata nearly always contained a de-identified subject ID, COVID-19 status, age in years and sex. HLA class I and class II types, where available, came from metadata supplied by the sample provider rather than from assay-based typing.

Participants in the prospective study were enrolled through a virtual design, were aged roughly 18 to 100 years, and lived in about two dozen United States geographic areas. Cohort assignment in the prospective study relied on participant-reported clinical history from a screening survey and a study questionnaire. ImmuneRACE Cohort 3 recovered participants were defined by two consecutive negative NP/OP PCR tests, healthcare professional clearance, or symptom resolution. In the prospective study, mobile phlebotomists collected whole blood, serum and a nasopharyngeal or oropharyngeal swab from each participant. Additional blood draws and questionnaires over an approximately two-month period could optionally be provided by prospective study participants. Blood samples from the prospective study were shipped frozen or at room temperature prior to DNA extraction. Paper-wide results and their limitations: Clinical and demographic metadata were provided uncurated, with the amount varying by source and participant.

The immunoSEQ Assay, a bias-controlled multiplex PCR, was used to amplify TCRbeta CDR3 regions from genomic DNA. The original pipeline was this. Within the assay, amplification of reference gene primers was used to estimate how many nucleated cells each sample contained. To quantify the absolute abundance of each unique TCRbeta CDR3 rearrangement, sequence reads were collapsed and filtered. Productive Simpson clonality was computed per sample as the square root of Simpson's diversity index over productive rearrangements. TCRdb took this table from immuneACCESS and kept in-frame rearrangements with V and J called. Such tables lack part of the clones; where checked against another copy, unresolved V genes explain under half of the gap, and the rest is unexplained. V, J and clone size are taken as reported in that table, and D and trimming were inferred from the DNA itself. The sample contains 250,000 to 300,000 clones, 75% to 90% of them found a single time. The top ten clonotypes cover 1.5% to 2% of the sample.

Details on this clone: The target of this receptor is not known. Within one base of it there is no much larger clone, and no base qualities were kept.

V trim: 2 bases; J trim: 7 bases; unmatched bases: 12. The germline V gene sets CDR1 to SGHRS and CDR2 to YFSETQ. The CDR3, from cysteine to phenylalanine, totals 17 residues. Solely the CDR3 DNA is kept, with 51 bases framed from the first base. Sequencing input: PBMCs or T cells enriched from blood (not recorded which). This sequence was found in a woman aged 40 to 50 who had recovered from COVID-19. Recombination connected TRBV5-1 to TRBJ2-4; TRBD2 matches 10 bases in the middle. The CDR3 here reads CASSFLQRGGGVNIQYF. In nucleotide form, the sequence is TGCGCCAGCAGCTTTCTCCAGCGGGGGGGCGGTGTGAACATTCAGTACTTC.